This entry lists 17 T cell receptor beta chains sequenced from one sample in a study of control samples from healthy donors and cancer patients. TCRdb's table, derived via immunoSEQ multiplex PCR, lists solely in-frame clones and lacks some. The sample shows approximately 83,000 clones, approximately 93% of them seen only once. What was sequenced was blood. The origin of the receptors is a woman aged 30 to 39 in good health.

The chain recombines TRBV3-1 (or the pseudogene TRBV3-2) with TRBJ2-3, with 9 nucleotides matching TRBD1. The CDR3 extends over 16 amino acids. Germline trimming cut 1 base from V and 2 bases from J; bases unmatched to any gene: 4. CDR1 is LGHDT, CDR2 YNNKEL, per germline (reference sequence). CDR3 bases: TGTGCCAGCAGCCAAGGGGGACAGGGCTTCACAGATACGCAGTATTTT. It is translated as CASSQGGQGFTDTQYF.

V is TRBV24-1 and J is TRBJ1-1; D not resolved. The CDR3 loop spans 11 amino acids. V shed 3 bases and J shed 4 bases, with 2 bases lying between them. Looked up from germline, CDR1 is KGHDR and CDR2 is SFDVKD. For the CDR3, the DNA is TGTGCCACCAGTGATACCACTGAAGCTTTCTTT. Encoded protein: CATSDTTEAFF.

The genes are TRBV5-4 and TRBJ1-3; 12 bases fit TRBD1. The CDR3 runs to 17 residues. From germline, CDR1 is SGHNT and CDR2 YYREEE (reference sequence). Trimming took 1 base from V and 2 from J; bases not matched to a gene: 4. This CDR3 is CASSLYRDRGPGNTIYF. The CDR3 coding sequence is TGTGCCAGCAGCTTGTACCGGGACAGGGGGCCTGGAAACACCATATATTTT.

The chain is built from TRBV2 and TRBJ2-1, with D possibly matching TRBD2 (7 bases). CDR1 SNHLY and CDR2 FYNNEI come from the germline V gene. V dropped 7 bases and J dropped 2 bases, with 15 bases sitting between them. The CDR3 contains 15 residues. CDR3 residues: CASNFEGGPYNEQFF. As DNA, the CDR3 is TGTGCCAGCAATTTTGAGGGGGGGCCCTACAATGAGCAGTTCTTC.

The chain employs TRBV19 and TRBJ1-2, with D hard to call. Germline lookup yields CDR1 LNHDA and CDR2 SQIVND (reference sequence). The CDR3 is 14 residues long. Trimming cost V 4 bases and J 7 bases, with 16 bases left between them. The CDR3 coding sequence is TGTGCCAGTAGTACCTCGATCGGGCCCGGTGGCTACACCTTC. Its translation is CASSTSIGPGGYTF.

The gene calls are TRBV7-8 and TRBJ2-1, with TRBD2 matching over 12 bases. The V gene end was trimmed by 8 bases and the J gene end by 6 bases; junction bases not matched to a gene: 11. This CDR3 spans 16 amino acids. CDR1 and CDR2 (germline): SGHVS, FQNEAQ. CDR3 DNA: TGTGCCAGCCGACCCCCGAGGACTAGCGGGACCAATGAGCAGTTCTTC. It yields the protein CASRPPRTSGTNEQFF.

The chain employs TRBV28 and TRBJ1-5, with 9 bases fitting TRBD1. Germline V CDR1 and CDR2: MDHEN, SYDVKM. The CDR3 extends over 15 amino acids. With 5 bases clipped from V and 6 bases from J, the junction kept 8 bases outside the gene matches. CDR3 protein: CASSHLGQGGQPQHF. For the CDR3, the DNA is TGTGCCAGCAGTCACTTGGGACAGGGTGGTCAGCCCCAGCATTTT.

The chain has TRBV5-1 and TRBJ2-1; the D gene could be TRBD1 or TRBD2 (5 bases each). CDR1 and CDR2 from the germline V gene are SGHRS and YFSETQ. Trimming left V 4 bases short and J 4 bases short, with 18 bases between. This CDR3 region has 16 residues. The CDR3 protein is CASSIFGTSHYNEQFF. CDR3 in DNA: TGCGCCAGCAGCATATTCGGGACCAGTCATTACAATGAGCAGTTCTTC.

The chain uses TRBV6-5 and TRBJ2-2; 11 bases align to TRBD1. Germline lookup yields CDR1 MNHEY and CDR2 SVGAGI. Trimming removed 6 bases from V and 3 bases from J; junction bases left unmatched: 3. CDR3 length equals 15 residues. The CDR3: CASRGTGGDTGELFF. Written as DNA, the CDR3 is TGTGCCAGCAGGGGGACAGGGGGTGACACCGGGGAGCTGTTTTTT.

This clone showed up just once. The genes are TRBV7-6 and TRBJ2-2; 14 bases agree with TRBD2. The germline V gene has CDR1 SGHVS and CDR2 FNYEAQ. The V and J ends lost 5 bases and 5 bases, in that order; junction bases with no gene match: 7. The CDR3 has 17 amino acids. CDR3 residues: CASSMGLAGAGTGELFF. In DNA, the CDR3 is TGTGCCAGCAGCATGGGACTAGCGGGAGCAGGTACCGGGGAGCTGTTTTTT.

The J gene is TRBJ2-5, the V gene TRBV10-1, with D possibly being TRBD2 (5 bases). The V end lost 4 bases, the J end lost 5 bases, and 11 bases lay between the germline ends. Germline values: CDR1 WNHNN, CDR2 SYGVQD (reference sequence). The CDR3 loop spans 13 amino acids. CDR3 coding DNA: TGCGCCAGCAGTGGAGGGCCACGGGAGACCCAGTACTTC. It codes for CASSGGPRETQYF.

This clone was observed a handful of times. The chain combines TRBV7-8 with TRBJ2-1; TRBD1 matches at 9 bases. CDR3 size: 15 residues. V shed 5 bases, J shed 1 base, and the junction held 3 bases outside the gene matches. Germline values: CDR1 SGHVS, CDR2 FQNEAQ. CDR3 in amino acids: CASSPDRGSYNEQFF. DNA for the CDR3: TGTGCCAGCAGCCCAGACAGGGGGTCCTACAATGAGCAGTTCTTC.

The V call is TRBV29-1, the J call TRBJ1-1; D call uncertain. V gave up 4 bases and J gave up 0 bases, with 6 bases separating them. Germline V CDR1 and CDR2: SQVTM, ANQGSEA. The CDR3 contains 12 residues. The CDR3 sequence is CSVGPLNTEAFF. CDR3 in DNA: TGCAGCGTTGGGCCTCTGAACACTGAAGCTTTCTTT.

This clone came up once. CDR3 nucleotides: TGTGCCAGCAGCCCTACGACAGGGCTTAATCAGCCCCAGCATTTT. The encoded protein is CASSPTTGLNQPQHF. V is TRBV9 and J is TRBJ1-5, with TRBD1 matching 7 bases. V gave up 4 bases and J gave up 4 bases; unmatched junction bases: 8. This CDR3 region has 15 residues. Per germline, CDR1 SGDLS and CDR2 YYNGEE. The full variable domain, with the rest looked up from reference TRBV9 and TRBJ1-5, is DSGVTQTPKHLITATGQRVTLRCSPRSGDLSVYWYQQSLDQGLQFLIQYYNGEERAKGNILERFSAQQFPDLHSELNLSSLELGDSALYFCASSPTTGLNQPQHFGDGTRLSIL.

The rearrangement links TRBV10-3 to TRBJ2-1, with 9 nucleotides matching TRBD2. The V and J ends lost 5 bases and 5 bases, in that order; junction bases with no gene match: 13. This CDR3 comprises 17 residues. Germline CDR1 reads ENHRY; CDR2 reads SYGVKD. The CDR3 loop reads CAISRRAGGVTDNEQFF. In DNA form, the CDR3 reads TGTGCCATCAGTCGTCGAGCGGGGGGCGTTACAGACAATGAGCAGTTCTTC.

V is TRBV2 and J is TRBJ1-3, with D possibly TRBD1 on 6 matching bases. Germline V lookup: CDR1 SNHLY, CDR2 FYNNEI. This CDR3 is built from 14 residues. V dropped 3 bases and J dropped 3 bases, with 9 bases sitting between them. CDR3 region: CASSDRGGGNTIYF. CDR3 in DNA: TGTGCCAGCAGTGACAGGGGAGGTGGAAACACCATATATTTT.

The chain carries TRBV30 and TRBJ1-2; 8 nucleotides line up with TRBD1. The germline V gene encodes CDR1 GTSNPN and CDR2 SVGIG (reference sequence). V lost 2 bases to trimming and J lost 5 bases; unmatched junction nucleotides: 7. The CDR3 is 14 amino acids. The CDR3 loop is CAWSRQGSLYGYTF. DNA of the CDR3: TGTGCCTGGAGTCGACAGGGGAGTCTATATGGCTACACCTTC.